This record looks at one TCR beta chain sequence and its context. Germline values: CDR1 LNHDA, CDR2 SQIVND (reference sequence). V was pared by 4 bases and J by 2 bases, with 13 bases between. This CDR3 is 15 amino acids long. Produced via immunoSEQ multiplex PCR; TCRdb's table is partial and in-frame only. The sample includes over 100,000 clones, about 91% of them seen just once. The record originates from a study of control samples from healthy donors and cancer patients. The rearrangement uses TRBV19 and TRBJ2-3; tentative D call: TRBD2 (6 bases). This sequence was found in a man aged 35 to 55 in good health. Material: blood. The CDR3 nucleotides are TGTGCCAGTAGTACCGGGGGTTACTCCACAGATACGCAGTATTTT. The encoded protein is CASSTGGYSTDTQYF.